A selection of T cell receptor beta chains follows, all from one sample in a study of early T cells in non-severe SARS-CoV-2 infection. TCRdb recomputed calls from the 5' RACE reads with MiXCR, one row per CDR3 protein. The repertoire includes tens of thousands of distinct CDR3 sequences, more than 12% of them detected once, and around 6% sits in the top ten. What was sequenced was whole blood. The origin of the receptors is an adult who was a healthcare worker with PCR-confirmed SARS-CoV-2 infection or an uninfected control (not recorded which). CDR3s include the opening cysteine and the closing phenylalanine or tryptophan.

TRBJ2-1,TRBV12-3/TRBV12-4,CASSFPGYGEQFF
TRBJ2-1,TRBV11-2,CASSFPRDSEQFF
TRBJ2-5,TRBV4-1,CASSHTLALQETQYF
TRBJ2-3,TRBV12-3/TRBV12-4,CASRWGSTDTQYF
TRBJ2-2,TRBV10-3,CAISQNTGELFF
TRBJ2-1,TRBV5-6,CASRQREMNEQFF
TRBJ1-5,TRBV15,CATSRDSPPQHF
TRBJ2-5,TRBV7-6,CASSTIGGGGISGTETQYF
TRBJ1-6,TRBV7-2,CASSLGRDSSSYNSPLHF
TRBJ2-5,TRBV30,CALTTTYQETQYF
TRBJ2-6,TRBV7-9,CASSLSLQASNPGANVLTF
TRBJ2-2,TRBV7-2,CASSLVAFGTGELFF
TRBJ1-2,TRBV7-6,CASSLGGPLSAPNYGYTF
TRBJ2-5,TRBV20-1,CSAGRGETQYF
TRBJ1-1,TRBV10-2,CASSLGGTTEAFF
TRBJ2-7,TRBV7-6,CASSRSGGSSYEQYF
TRBJ2-7,TRBV13,CASSLRSGGRALDEQYF
TRBJ1-2,TRBV7-9,CASSLVTVYGYTF
TRBJ2-3,TRBV20-1,CSATSTSGITDTQYF
TRBJ2-7,TRBV28,CASSLGAENEQYF
TRBJ1-2,TRBV3-1,CASSQDFFGRENGYTF
TRBJ2-3,TRBV6-1,CASSERLAASTDTQYF
TRBJ2-5,TRBV12-3/TRBV12-4,CASSLEGTTQETQYF
TRBJ2-3,TRBV13,CASSTGPLEDTQYF
TRBJ2-1,TRBV7-9,CASNRNRAPPYNEQFF
TRBJ1-2,TRBV12-3/TRBV12-4,CASRRQHYGYTF
TRBJ1-1,TRBV27,CASSLYSWQVNTEAFF
TRBJ2-1,TRBV5-1,CASSFGGLYNEQFF
TRBJ2-1,TRBV10-1,CASSEVAGRSTNEQFF
TRBJ2-3,TRBV20-1,CSARVARDTQYF
TRBJ2-3,TRBV12-3/TRBV12-4,CASSPLAARQYF
TRBJ2-3,TRBV5-5,CASSQDLGDTQYF
TRBJ2-4,TRBV20-1,CSARGGGGGKNIQYF
TRBJ2-7,TRBV6-5,CASSLTGTGFSYEQYF
TRBJ2-1,TRBV7-8,CASSLGSGRVSYNEQFF
TRBJ2-3,TRBV7-9,CASSSSPGGTDTQYF
TRBJ2-5,TRBV18,CASSPGGQETQYF
TRBJ2-1,TRBV5-1,CASRQREWGNEQFF
TRBJ2-7,TRBV7-2,CASSLRVAGFHEQYF
TRBJ1-1,TRBV20-1,CSAPASGANTEAFF
TRBJ1-1,TRBV14,CASSQDLGTEAFF
TRBJ2-3,TRBV20-1,CSARDPPDTQYF
TRBJ2-1,TRBV28,CASRLAQLNEQFF
TRBJ2-2,TRBV5-5,CASSFSAFANTGELFF
TRBJ2-1,TRBV12-3/TRBV12-4,CASSWDSYNEQFF
TRBJ2-3,TRBV5-1,CASSPGAVTDTQYF
TRBJ2-1,TRBV28,CASSLLGLAGNYNEQFF